This is a list of T cell receptor beta chains from one sample in a study of beta chain features in type 1 diabetes. The assay was immunoSEQ multiplex PCR, and TCRdb's table has in-frame clones only and misses some. Among over 300,000 clones, around 9% were seen once, and the ten largest hold approximately 1%. Material: central memory CD4+ T cells from blood. The receptors stem from a man aged 30 to 39 with type 1 diabetes. Both conserved end residues are part of each CDR3. D genes are given only for firm matches. The size entry is marked missing in some rows and otherwise reads once, few, many or a size class.

CDR3 DNA: TGTGCCAGCAGTTCCGCAGGGGAAGGCTACACCTTC
CDR3 protein: CASSSAGEGYTF
J gene: TRBJ1-2
D gene: -
V gene: TRBV28
CDR3 length: 12
clone size: few

CDR3 DNA: TGCAGCGTTGGAAGGGACAGGGGCCTTGATGGCTACACCTTC
CDR3 protein: CSVGRDRGLDGYTF
J gene: TRBJ1-2
D gene: TRBD1
V gene: TRBV29-1
CDR3 length: 14
clone size: few

CDR3 DNA: TGTGCCAGCAGTGAAAGGTTGGCGGGGGAAGAGACCCAGTACTTC
CDR3 protein: CASSERLAGEETQYF
J gene: TRBJ2-5
D gene: TRBD2
V gene: TRBV2
CDR3 length: 15
clone size: -

CDR3 DNA: TGTGCCAGCAGCGTAGGACCAAGCACAGATACGCAGTATTTT
CDR3 protein: CASSVGPSTDTQYF
J gene: TRBJ2-3
D gene: -
V gene: TRBV9
CDR3 length: 14
clone size: few

CDR3 DNA: TGCGCCAGCAGCTTGGGACGGGAGGCCCTCCCAGATACGCAGTATTTT
CDR3 protein: CASSLGREALPDTQYF
J gene: TRBJ2-3
D gene: TRBD2
V gene: TRBV5-1
CDR3 length: 16
clone size: -

CDR3 DNA: TGTGCCAGCAGGCGCGGGGAGACATCAGATACGCAGTATTTT
CDR3 protein: CASRRGETSDTQYF
J gene: TRBJ2-3
D gene: -
V gene: TRBV11-2
CDR3 length: 14
clone size: few

CDR3 DNA: TGTGCCAGCAGCCGCCAGGGGGCGTCGGGGACAGATACGCAGTATTTT
CDR3 protein: CASSRQGASGTDTQYF
J gene: TRBJ2-3
D gene: TRBD1
V gene: TRBV7-9
CDR3 length: 16
clone size: -

CDR3 DNA: TGTGCCAGCAGCGTAGAGGCAGGTGGGGCCAACGTCCTGACTTTC
CDR3 protein: CASSVEAGGANVLTF
J gene: TRBJ2-6
D gene: -
V gene: TRBV9
CDR3 length: 15
clone size: many

CDR3 DNA: TGTGCCAGCAGTGGACAAGTCTCAGATACGCAGTATTTT
CDR3 protein: CASSGQVSDTQYF
J gene: TRBJ2-3
D gene: -
V gene: TRBV2
CDR3 length: 13
clone size: few

CDR3 DNA: TGTGCCAGCAGCTCCGGACAGCCTTGGGGTGGCTACACCTTC
CDR3 protein: CASSSGQPWGGYTF
J gene: TRBJ1-2
D gene: -
V gene: TRBV5-6
CDR3 length: 14
clone size: -

CDR3 DNA: TGTGCCAGCAGTTTAGCGGGGGAGACCTACGAGCAGTACTTC
CDR3 protein: CASSLAGETYEQYF
J gene: TRBJ2-7
D gene: TRBD2
V gene: TRBV28
CDR3 length: 14
clone size: few

CDR3 DNA: TGTGCCAGCGGAACTTCCGGGACAGGGGGGACTGAAGCTTTCTTT
CDR3 protein: CASGTSGTGGTEAFF
J gene: TRBJ1-1
D gene: TRBD1
V gene: TRBV9
CDR3 length: 15
clone size: -

CDR3 DNA: TGTGCCAGTAGGCGGGGACAGGGGGGCTCCTACGAGCAGTACTTC
CDR3 protein: CASRRGQGGSYEQYF
J gene: TRBJ2-7
D gene: TRBD1
V gene: TRBV19
CDR3 length: 15
clone size: -

CDR3 DNA: TGTGCCAGCAGCCCAAGCCGGACTAGCAAAGATACGCAGTATTTT
CDR3 protein: CASSPSRTSKDTQYF
J gene: TRBJ2-3
D gene: TRBD2
V gene: TRBV7-2
CDR3 length: 15
clone size: few